This TCR beta chain was identified in a study of neurological immune-mediated disorders. Study-wide findings and caveats: HTLV-1-associated myelopathy had the most TCR clonal expansion, whereas multiple sclerosis had the least (lower than in healthy controls). Subjects shared no identical expanded-clone CDR3 amino acid sequences, suggesting private TCR-beta repertoires in all groups.

Unsorted libraries were generated from 2 million PBMCs held at -80 degrees C. This clonotype was found a few times. As yet, its antigen is unknown. Germline V gene data show CDR1 as SGHRS and CDR2 as YFSETQ. CDR3 length equals 17 residues. V gave up 4 bases and J gave up 3 bases, with 21 bases separating them. The cDNA was generated through 5'RACE incorporating 10-nucleotide random UMIs. TCRdb passed the 5' RACE reads through MiXCR, listing each CDR3 protein once. This table holds under 60,000 distinct CDR3 sequences, roughly 15% found once. The specimen was PBMCs. This sequence was found in a man in his sixties in good health. The chain combines TRBV5-1 with TRBJ2-3; D is possibly TRBD2 (7 bases). In DNA, the CDR3 is TGCGCCAGCAGCGGCCGGGGGCGCGGGAGACTAACAGATACGCAGTATTTT. It is translated as CASSGRGRGRLTDTQYF.